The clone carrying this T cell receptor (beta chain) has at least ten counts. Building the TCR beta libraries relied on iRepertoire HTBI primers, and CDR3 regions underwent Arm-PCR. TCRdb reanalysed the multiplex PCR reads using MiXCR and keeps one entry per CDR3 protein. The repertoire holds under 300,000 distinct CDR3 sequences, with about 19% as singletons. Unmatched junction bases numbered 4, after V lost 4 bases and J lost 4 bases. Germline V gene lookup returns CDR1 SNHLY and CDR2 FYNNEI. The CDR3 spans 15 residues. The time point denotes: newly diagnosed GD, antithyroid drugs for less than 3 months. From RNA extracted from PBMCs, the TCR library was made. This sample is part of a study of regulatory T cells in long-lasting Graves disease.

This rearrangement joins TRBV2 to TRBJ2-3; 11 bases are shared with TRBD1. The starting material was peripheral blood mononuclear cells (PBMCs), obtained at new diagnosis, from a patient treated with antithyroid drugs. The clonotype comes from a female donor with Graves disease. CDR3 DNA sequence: TGTGCCAGCAGTGCCGGGACAGGGGGACCAGATACGCAGTATTTT. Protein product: CASSAGTGGPDTQYF. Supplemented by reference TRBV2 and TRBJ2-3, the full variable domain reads EPEVTQTPSHQVTQMGQEVILRCVPISNHLYFYWYRQILGQKVEFLVSFYNNEISEKSEIFDDQFSVERPDGSNFTLKIRSTKLEDSAMYFCASSAGTGGPDTQYFGPGTRLTVL.